This TCR beta chain was captured by sequencing in a study of cytomegalovirus exposure and HLA in healthy donors. Of note for this clone: What it binds is not known.

A multiplex PCR was run with 60 Vbeta primers and 13 Jbeta primers. Methods used by the authors: Later analysis identified some 80 million unique TCR beta chains, 9 million to 12 million shared. This table comes from immunoSEQ multiplex PCR, and its TCRdb copy is limited to in-frame clones, with some not included. V, J and clone size derive from that table, while D and trimming were established from the DNA sequence. The sample includes around 97,000 clones. Study findings and constraints: 87-base-pair reads could not separate some V segments, including TRBV6-2 and TRBV6-3. In a later analysis, a missense DCLRE1C variant was linked to TCR beta V- and J-gene trimming. Sequencing likely generated an artifact that appeared as a cluster of highly shared sequence variants.

Germline V gives CDR1 MNHEY, CDR2 SMNVEV (reference sequence). CDR3 length equals 18 residues. The V gene end was trimmed by 3 bases and the J gene end by 7 bases; junction bases not matched to a gene: 19. Sequenced: PBMCs. The receptor comes from a man aged 35-49 years in good health and CMV-seronegative. The chain employs TRBV27 and TRBJ2-5, with TRBD1 matching 8 bases. CDR3 bases: TGTGCCAGCAGTTTCCCATCCCCGGGACAGGTAACGCAGGGGACCCAGTACTTC. Amino acids: CASSFPSPGQVTQGTQYF.